This T cell receptor beta chain was retrieved from a study of blood T cells in healthy people across ages. Broader study findings: A roughly linear fall in TCR beta diversity per million T cells was seen with increasing age.

A second PCR, run for roughly 7 to 12 cycles, used a sample-barcoded 5' primer plus a J-beta primer mix. TCRdb re-analysed the 5' RACE reads in MiXCR, keeping a single row per CDR3 protein. The sample has around 800,000 distinct CDR3 sequences; approximately 24% are singletons. The amount of total RNA extracted per sample was at least 6 micrograms. This clonotype was found a few times. Antigen unknown. These data are also associated with another study on T cells of mothers and their children. That investigation notes: Compared with unrelated pairs, related mother-child pairs had slightly higher, non-significant overlap.

The origin of this receptor is a boy under 18 in good health. Source material: blood.

The CDR3 protein is CASSKAATSTDTQYF. The CDR3 DNA follows: TGTGCCAGCAGCAAAGCGGCAACTAGCACAGATACGCAGTATTTT. The chain links TRBV4-2 to TRBJ2-3, with D perhaps TRBD2 (5 bases). Germline values: CDR1 LGHNA, CDR2 YNFKEQ. Between the trimmed V and J ends, which lost 5 bases and 0 bases, there was a span of 12 bases. The CDR3 totals 15 residues.